This T cell receptor (beta chain) was captured by sequencing in a study of blood T cell repertoires in COVID-19. The overall study: Sources were T cells, B-cell-depleted T cells, or PBMCs; the material itself was cDNA or gDNA.

As handled by the study authors: Counts of nucleated cells, estimated from reference gene primer amplification, were obtained. The protocol was immunoSEQ multiplex PCR, while the TCRdb copy is restricted to in-frame clones and leaves out a portion. D and trimming were read from the DNA, whereas the V and J calls and clone size are those reported in that table. The data contain tens of thousands of clones, approximately 90% of them singletons. CDR1 is SGHRS, CDR2 YFSETQ, per germline. V lost 0 bases and J lost 4; bases outside the gene matches: 7. The CDR3 covers 16 residues. The chain carries TRBV5-1 and TRBJ2-5; 9 bases are a match to TRBD1. This TCR derives from a man aged 55 to 70 with active COVID-19. Sequencing was carried out using peripheral blood. The CDR3 reads CASSLAGQGGGETQYF. Written as DNA, the CDR3 is TGCGCCAGCAGCTTGGCGGGACAGGGAGGTGGAGAGACCCAGTACTTC.